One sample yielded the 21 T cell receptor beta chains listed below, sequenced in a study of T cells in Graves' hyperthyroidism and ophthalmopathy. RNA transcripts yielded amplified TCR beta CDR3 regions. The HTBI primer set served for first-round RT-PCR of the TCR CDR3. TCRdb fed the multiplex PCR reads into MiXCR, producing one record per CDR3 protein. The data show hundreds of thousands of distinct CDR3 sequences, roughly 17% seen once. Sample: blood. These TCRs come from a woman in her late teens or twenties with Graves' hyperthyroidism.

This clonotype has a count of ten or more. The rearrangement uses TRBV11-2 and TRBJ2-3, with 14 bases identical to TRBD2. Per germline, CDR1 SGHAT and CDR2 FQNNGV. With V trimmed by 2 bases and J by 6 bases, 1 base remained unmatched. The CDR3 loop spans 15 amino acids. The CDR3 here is CASSLRTSGGDTQYF. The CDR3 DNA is TGTGCCAGCAGCTTAAGGACTAGCGGGGGGGATACGCAGTATTTT.

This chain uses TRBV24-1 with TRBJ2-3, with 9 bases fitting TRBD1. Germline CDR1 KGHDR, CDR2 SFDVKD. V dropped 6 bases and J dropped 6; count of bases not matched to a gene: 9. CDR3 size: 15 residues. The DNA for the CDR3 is TGTGCCACCAGTCTAGGGACAGGGCTGTGGGATACGCAGTATTTT. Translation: CATSLGTGLWDTQYF.

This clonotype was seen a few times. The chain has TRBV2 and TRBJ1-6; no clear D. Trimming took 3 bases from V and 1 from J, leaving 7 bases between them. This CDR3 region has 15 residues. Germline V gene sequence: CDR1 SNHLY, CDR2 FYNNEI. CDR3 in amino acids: CASSDEGSYNSPLHF. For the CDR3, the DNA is TGTGCCAGCAGTGACGAGGGATCCTATAATTCACCCCTCCACTTT. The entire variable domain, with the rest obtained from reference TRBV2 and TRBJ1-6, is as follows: EPEVTQTPSHQVTQMGQEVILRCVPISNHLYFYWYRQILGQKVEFLVSFYNNEISEKSEIFDDQFSVERPDGSNFTLKIRSTKLEDSAMYFCASSDEGSYNSPLHFGNGTRLTVT.

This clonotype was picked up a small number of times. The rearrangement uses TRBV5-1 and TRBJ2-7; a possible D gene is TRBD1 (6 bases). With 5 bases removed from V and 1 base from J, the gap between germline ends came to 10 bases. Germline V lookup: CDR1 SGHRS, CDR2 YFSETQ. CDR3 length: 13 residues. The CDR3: CASREDSSYEQYF. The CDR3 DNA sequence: TGCGCCAGCAGAGAGGACAGTTCCTACGAGCAGTACTTC.

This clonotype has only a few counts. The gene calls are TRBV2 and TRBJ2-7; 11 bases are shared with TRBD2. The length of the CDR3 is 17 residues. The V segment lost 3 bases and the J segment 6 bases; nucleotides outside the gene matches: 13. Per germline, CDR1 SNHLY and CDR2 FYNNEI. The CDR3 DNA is TGTGCCAGCAGTGATCCGGCTAGCGGGAGGTTCGCCACCGAGCAGTACTTC. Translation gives CASSDPASGRFATEQYF.

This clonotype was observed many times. The CDR3 DNA reads TGTGCCAGCAGTTTAGAACAGGGACTCCAGCCCCAGCATTTT. Protein: CASSLEQGLQPQHF. The V and J genes are TRBV12-3 or TRBV12-4 and TRBJ1-5, with D perhaps TRBD1 (6 bases). This CDR3 has 14 residues. V was clipped by 1 base and J by 7 bases, with 11 bases between them.

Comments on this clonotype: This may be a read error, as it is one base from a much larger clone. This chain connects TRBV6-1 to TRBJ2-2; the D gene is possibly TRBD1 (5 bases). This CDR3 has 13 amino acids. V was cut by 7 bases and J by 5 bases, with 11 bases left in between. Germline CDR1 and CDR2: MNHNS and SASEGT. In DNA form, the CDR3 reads TGTGCCAGCAATCATGACAGAACCGGGGAGCTGTTTTTT. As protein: CASNHDRTGELFF.

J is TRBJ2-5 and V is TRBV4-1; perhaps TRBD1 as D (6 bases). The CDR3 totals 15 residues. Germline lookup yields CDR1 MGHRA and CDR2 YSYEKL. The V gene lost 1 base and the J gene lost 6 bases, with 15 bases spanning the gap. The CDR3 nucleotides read TGCGCCAGCAGCCAAGTGGTACAGGGTGGGAAGACCCAGTACTTC. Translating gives CASSQVVQGGKTQYF.

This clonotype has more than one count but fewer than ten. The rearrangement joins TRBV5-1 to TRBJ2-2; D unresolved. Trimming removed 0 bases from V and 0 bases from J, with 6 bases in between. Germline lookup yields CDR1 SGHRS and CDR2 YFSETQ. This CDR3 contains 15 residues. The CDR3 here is CASSLAAANTGELFF. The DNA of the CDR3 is TGCGCCAGCAGCTTGGCAGCAGCGAACACCGGGGAGCTGTTTTTT.

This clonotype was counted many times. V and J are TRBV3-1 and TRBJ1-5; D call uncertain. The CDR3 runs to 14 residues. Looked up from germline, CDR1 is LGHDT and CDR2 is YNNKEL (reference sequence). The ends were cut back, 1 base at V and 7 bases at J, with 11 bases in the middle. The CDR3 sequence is CASSQGYGRQPQHF. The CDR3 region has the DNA TGTGCCAGCAGCCAAGGATACGGGCGGCAGCCCCAGCATTTT.

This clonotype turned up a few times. The CDR3 reads CASSPSWERTSYNEQFF. In DNA, the CDR3 is TGTGCCAGCAGCCCGTCTTGGGAGCGGACCTCCTACAATGAGCAGTTCTTC. The rearrangement uses TRBV3-1 and TRBJ2-1; TRBD2 is a possible D gene (5 bases). Germline lookup yields CDR1 LGHDT and CDR2 YNNKEL (reference sequence). V was trimmed by 4 bases and J by 0 bases, leaving 16 bases between them. The CDR3 runs 17 residues.

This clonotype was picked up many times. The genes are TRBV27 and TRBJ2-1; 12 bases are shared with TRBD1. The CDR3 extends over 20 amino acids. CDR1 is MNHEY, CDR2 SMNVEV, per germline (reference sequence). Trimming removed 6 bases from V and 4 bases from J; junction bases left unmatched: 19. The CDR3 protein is CASSRTTGTGGLRSYNEQFF. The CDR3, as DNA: TGTGCCAGCAGCAGGACAACCGGGACAGGGGGCTTACGATCTTACAATGAGCAGTTCTTC.

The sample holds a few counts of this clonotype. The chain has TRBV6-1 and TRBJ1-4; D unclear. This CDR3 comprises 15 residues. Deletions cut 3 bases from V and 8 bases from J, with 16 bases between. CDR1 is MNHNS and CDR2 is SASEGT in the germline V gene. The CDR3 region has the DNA TGTGCCAGCAGTGACGCAGTGCCAGGAAGCGAAAAACTGTTTTTT. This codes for CASSDAVPGSEKLFF.

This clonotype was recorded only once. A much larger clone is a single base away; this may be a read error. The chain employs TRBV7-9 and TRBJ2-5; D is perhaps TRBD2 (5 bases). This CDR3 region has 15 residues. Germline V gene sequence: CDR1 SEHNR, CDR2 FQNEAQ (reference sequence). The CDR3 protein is CASSWEQEFYETLYF. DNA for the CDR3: TGTGCCAGCAGTTGGGAGCAGGAATTCTATGAGACCCTGTACTTC.

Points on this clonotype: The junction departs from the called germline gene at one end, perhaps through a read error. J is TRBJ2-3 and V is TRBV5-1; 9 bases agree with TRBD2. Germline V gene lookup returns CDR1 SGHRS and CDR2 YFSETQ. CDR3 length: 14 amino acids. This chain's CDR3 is CASTKTSGTDAQYF. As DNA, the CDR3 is TGCGCCAGCACCAAGACTAGCGGCACAGATGCGCAGTATTTT.

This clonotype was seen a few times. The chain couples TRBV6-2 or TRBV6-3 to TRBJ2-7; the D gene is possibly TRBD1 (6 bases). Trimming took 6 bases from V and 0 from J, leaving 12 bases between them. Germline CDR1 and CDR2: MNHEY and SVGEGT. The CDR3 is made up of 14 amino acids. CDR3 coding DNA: TGTGCCAGCAGCGACCGGGACAACTCCTACGAGCAGTACTTC. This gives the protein CASSDRDNSYEQYF.

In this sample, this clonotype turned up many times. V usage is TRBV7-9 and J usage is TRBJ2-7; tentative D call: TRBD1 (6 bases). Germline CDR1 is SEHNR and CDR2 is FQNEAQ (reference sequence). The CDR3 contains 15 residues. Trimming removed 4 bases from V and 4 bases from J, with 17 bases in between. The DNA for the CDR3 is TGTGCCAGCAGCTCTACCGGGACAAGAAAGTACGAGCAGTACTTC. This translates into CASSSTGTRKYEQYF.

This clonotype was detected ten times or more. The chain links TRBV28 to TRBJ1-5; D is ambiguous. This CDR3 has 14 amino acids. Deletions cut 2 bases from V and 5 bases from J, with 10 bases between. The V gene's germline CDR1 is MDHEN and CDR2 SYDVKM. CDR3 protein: CASSLNLGDQPQHF. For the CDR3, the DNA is TGTGCCAGCAGTTTAAACTTGGGAGATCAGCCCCAGCATTTT.

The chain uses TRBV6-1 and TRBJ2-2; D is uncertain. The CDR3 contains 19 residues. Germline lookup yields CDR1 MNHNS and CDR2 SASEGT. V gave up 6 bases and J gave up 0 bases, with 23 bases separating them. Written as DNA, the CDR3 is TGTGCCAGCAGGAATCGGTCGGGCCGACGCTACCCGAACACCGGGGAGCTGTTTTTT. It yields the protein CASRNRSGRRYPNTGELFF.

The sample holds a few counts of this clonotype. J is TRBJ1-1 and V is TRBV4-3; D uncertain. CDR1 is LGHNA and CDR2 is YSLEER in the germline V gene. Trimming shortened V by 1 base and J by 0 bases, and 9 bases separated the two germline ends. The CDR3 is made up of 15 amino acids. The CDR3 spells CASSQAWQLNTEAFF. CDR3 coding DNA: TGCGCCAGCAGCCAAGCTTGGCAACTGAACACTGAAGCTTTCTTT.

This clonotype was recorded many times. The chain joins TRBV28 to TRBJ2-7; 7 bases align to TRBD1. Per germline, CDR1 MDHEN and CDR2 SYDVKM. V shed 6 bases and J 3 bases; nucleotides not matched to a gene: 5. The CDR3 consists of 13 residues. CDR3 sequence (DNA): TGTGCCAGCAGGAAGGGGGCCGACTACGAGCAGTACTTC. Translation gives CASRKGADYEQYF.